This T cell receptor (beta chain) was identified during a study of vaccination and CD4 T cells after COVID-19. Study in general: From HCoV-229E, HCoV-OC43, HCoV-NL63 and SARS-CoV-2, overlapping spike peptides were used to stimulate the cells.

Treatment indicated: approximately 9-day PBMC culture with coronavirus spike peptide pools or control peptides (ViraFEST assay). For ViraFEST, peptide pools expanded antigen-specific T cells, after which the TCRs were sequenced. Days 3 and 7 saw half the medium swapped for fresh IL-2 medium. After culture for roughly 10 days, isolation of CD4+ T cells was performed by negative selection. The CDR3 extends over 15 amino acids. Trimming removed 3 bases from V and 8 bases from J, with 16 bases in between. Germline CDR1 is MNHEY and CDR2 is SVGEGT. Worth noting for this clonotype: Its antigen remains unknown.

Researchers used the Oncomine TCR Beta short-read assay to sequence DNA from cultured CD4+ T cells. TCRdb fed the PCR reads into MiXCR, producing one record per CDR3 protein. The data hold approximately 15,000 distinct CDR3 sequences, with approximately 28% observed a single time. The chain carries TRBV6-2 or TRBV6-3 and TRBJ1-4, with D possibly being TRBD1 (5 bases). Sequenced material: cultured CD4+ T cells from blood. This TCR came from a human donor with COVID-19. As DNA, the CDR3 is TGTGCCAGCAGTTATGCAGGGCCTCTGGTGGAAAAACTGTTTTTT. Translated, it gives CASSYAGPLVEKLFF.